The 25 T cell receptor beta chains below all came from one sample that was sequenced in a study of T cells in Graves' hyperthyroidism and ophthalmopathy. TCR beta CDR3 regions were amplified from RNA. HTBI primers drove first-round RT-PCR of the TCR CDR3. One entry per CDR3 protein, called by TCRdb with MiXCR from the multiplex PCR reads. In the table there are about 520,000 distinct CDR3 sequences, around a quarter of which are singletons. Sequenced material: blood. These TCRs come from a woman in her twenties or thirties with Graves' ophthalmopathy.

The rearrangement links TRBV20-1 to TRBJ2-5; 9 bases fit TRBD2. Germline loops: CDR1 DFQATT, CDR2 SNEGSKA (reference sequence). With 5 bases clipped from V and 3 bases from J, the junction kept 10 bases outside the gene matches. This CDR3 region has 15 residues. The CDR3 region is CSAPGSGGPEETQYF. CDR3 nucleotide sequence: TGCAGTGCTCCGGGTAGCGGGGGTCCTGAAGAGACCCAGTACTTC.

In this sample, this clonotype turned up many times. The chain has TRBV5-1 and TRBJ1-1; 7 bases fit TRBD1. V lost 0 bases and J lost 1; bases outside the gene matches: 6. Looked up from germline, CDR1 is SGHRS and CDR2 is YFSETQ. This CDR3 spans 16 amino acids. The CDR3 is CASSLETGAPNTEAFF. DNA for the CDR3: TGCGCCAGCAGCTTGGAAACAGGGGCGCCGAACACTGAAGCTTTCTTT.

This clonotype was detected ten times or more. The chain couples TRBV7-2 to TRBJ1-2; D gene uncertain. Per the germline V gene, CDR1 is SGHTA and CDR2 is FQGNSA. The V and J ends lost 1 base and 7 bases respectively, with 10 bases between them. There are 13 residues in the CDR3. CDR3 in DNA: TGTGCCAGCAGCTTAGGACCTTCCGGTGGCTACACCTTC. Translation: CASSLGPSGGYTF.

This clonotype appeared many times. The chain recombines TRBV7-9 with TRBJ2-7; D unclear. CDR3 length: 12 amino acids. Germline V gene sequence: CDR1 SEHNR, CDR2 FQNEAQ (reference sequence). Between the trimmed V and J ends, which lost 3 bases and 6 bases, there was a span of 9 bases. The CDR3 here is CASSLSEAEQYF. Here the CDR3 DNA reads TGTGCCAGCAGCTTGTCGGAAGCCGAGCAGTACTTC.

The V and J genes are TRBV28 and TRBJ2-7; possibly TRBD1 for D (6 bases). Germline values: CDR1 MDHEN, CDR2 SYDVKM. The CDR3 runs to 14 residues. Trimming cost V 1 base and J 7 bases, with 14 bases left between them. The CDR3 DNA reads as TGTGCCAGCAGTTTATACGTGAGGGGGTGGGAGCAGTACTTC. This sequence encodes CASSLYVRGWEQYF. Full variable domain (outside the CDR3, taken from reference TRBV28 and TRBJ2-7): DVKVTQSSRYLVKRTGEKVFLECVQDMDHENMFWYRQDPGLGLRLIYFSYDVKMKEKGDIPEGYSVSREKKERFSLILESASTNQTSMYLCASSLYVRGWEQYFGPGTRLTVT.

The chain has TRBV12-3 or TRBV12-4 and TRBJ1-1; tentative D call: TRBD1 (6 bases). The V end was cut by 6 bases, the J end by 4 bases, with 21 bases between. There are 16 residues in the CDR3. The CDR3: CASSLRPLQGSTEAFF. The DNA of the CDR3 is TGTGCCAGCAGCCTAAGACCCTTACAGGGTTCCACTGAAGCTTTCTTT.

CDR3 residues: CASSPSGPPYEQYF. The CDR3 DNA reads as TGTGCCAGCAGCCCTTCGGGACCCCCCTACGAGCAGTACTTC. This chain links TRBV28 with TRBJ2-7, with D perhaps matching TRBD1 or TRBD2 (5 bases each). The CDR3 length is 14 residues. The V end lost 6 bases, the J end lost 2 bases, and 14 bases lay between the germline ends. Per the germline V gene, CDR1 is MDHEN and CDR2 is SYDVKM.

A note on this clonotype: It may be a read error: a sequence one base away is much more abundant. The chain couples TRBV6-2 or TRBV6-3 to TRBJ2-5; TRBD1 is a possible D gene (6 bases). V was cut by 4 bases and J by 5 bases, with 11 bases left in between. CDR1 MNHEY and CDR2 SVGEGT come from the germline V gene. The CDR3 extends over 13 amino acids. The CDR3 coding sequence is TGTGCCAGCAGTTTATGTCAGGGGGAGACCCAGTACTTC. Translated: CASSLCQGETQYF.

The chain carries TRBV12-3 or TRBV12-4 and TRBJ1-1; D possibly corresponds to TRBD1 (6 bases). The CDR3 extends over 14 amino acids. Trimming took 5 bases from V and 5 from J, leaving 15 bases between them. CDR3 protein: CASSEIGGETEAFF. The CDR3 coding sequence is TGTGCCAGCAGTGAAATTGGGGGCGAGACTGAAGCTTTCTTT.

This clonotype appeared a few times. The chain combines TRBV4-1 with TRBJ2-5, with TRBD2 identical over 8 bases. The CDR3 consists of 16 residues. V gave up 4 bases and J gave up 5 bases; unmatched junction bases: 12. Germline loops: CDR1 MGHRA, CDR2 YSYEKL. The CDR3, as DNA: TGCGCCAGCAGCCGAACTTCAGCGGGGGTGGGTGAGACCCAGTACTTC. It translates to CASSRTSAGVGETQYF.

The chain employs TRBV6-1 and TRBJ1-1, with D uncertain. Trimming removed 2 bases from V and 6 bases from J, with 13 bases in between. Germline V gene data show CDR1 as MNHNS and CDR2 as SASEGT. There are 14 residues in the CDR3. The CDR3 loop reads CASSESEGWPEAFF. CDR3 DNA sequence: TGTGCCAGCAGTGAATCCGAGGGATGGCCTGAAGCTTTCTTT.

There are many counts of this clonotype. This rearrangement joins TRBV6-1 to TRBJ1-1; no reliable D call. Trimming removed 6 bases from V and 4 bases from J, with 9 bases in between. Germline-derived CDR1 and CDR2 are MNHNS and SASEGT. CDR3 size: 12 residues. The chain's CDR3 is CASSDWGTEAFF. Here the CDR3 DNA reads TGTGCCAGCAGCGACTGGGGCACTGAAGCTTTCTTT.

This clonotype was seen repeatedly, ten times or more. The chain employs TRBV20-1 and TRBJ2-7, with D uncertain. This CDR3 is 13 amino acids long. The germline gives CDR1 DFQATT, CDR2 SNEGSKA (reference sequence). Trimming removed 5 bases from V and 3 bases from J, with 14 bases in between. The CDR3 spells CSALDRAYYEQYF. The CDR3 region has the DNA TGCAGTGCTTTGGACCGTGCCTACTACGAGCAGTACTTC.

This clonotype was counted ten times or more. This chain joins TRBV18 and TRBJ2-6; D gene ambiguous. The CDR3 spans 14 residues. Germline V gene sequence: CDR1 KGHSH, CDR2 LQKENI. Trimming took 4 bases from V and 4 from J, leaving 8 bases between them. CDR3 nucleotides: TGTGCCAGCTCACTCGACCCCGGGGCCAACGTCCTGACTTTC. Amino acid sequence: CASSLDPGANVLTF.

Points on this clonotype: A read error may explain this, as a much larger clone is one base away. The CDR3 does not close with the conserved phenylalanine or tryptophan, likely indicating a read error. The CDR3 here is CSASAGTGGFNQPQHY. In DNA, the CDR3 is TGCAGTGCTAGTGCTGGGACAGGGGGCTTCAATCAGCCCCAGCATTAT. The rearrangement uses TRBV20-1 and TRBJ1-5; TRBD1 matches 12 bases. There are 16 residues in the CDR3. Germline CDR1 and CDR2: DFQATT and SNEGSKA (reference sequence). The J segment lost 3 bases and the V segment lost 3 bases, leaving 6 bases of the junction unmatched.

At least ten counts were recorded for this clonotype. This rearrangement joins TRBV6-1 to TRBJ1-5, with 10 bases aligning to TRBD1. V lost 6 bases to trimming and J lost 7 bases; unmatched junction nucleotides: 6. The CDR3 length is 14 residues. Germline lookup yields CDR1 MNHNS and CDR2 SASEGT. In DNA, the CDR3 is TGTGCCAGCAGGGACAGGGGGTCGTGGCAGCCCCAGCATTTT. It translates to CASRDRGSWQPQHF.

This clonotype was seen many times. This rearrangement joins TRBV2 to TRBJ2-7; possible D gene TRBD1, 6 bases. The V gene's germline CDR1 is SNHLY and CDR2 FYNNEI. The CDR3 extends over 13 amino acids. V dropped 3 bases and J dropped 4 bases, with 10 bases sitting between them. CDR3 DNA: TGTGCCAGCAGTGACCCTGACAGGTACGAGCAGTACTTC. The encoded protein is CASSDPDRYEQYF.

This rearrangement joins TRBV28 to TRBJ1-5, with D possibly TRBD1 on 5 matching bases. Germline CDR1 is MDHEN and CDR2 is SYDVKM. Trimming stripped 8 bases from V and 2 bases from J, with 13 bases between. This CDR3 is built from 14 residues. The chain's CDR3 is CASLYGGGNQPQHF. The CDR3 nucleotides are TGTGCCAGCTTGTATGGAGGGGGCAATCAGCCCCAGCATTTT.

Note on this clonotype: This may arise from a read error, as a much more abundant clone is one base away. V is TRBV2 and J is TRBJ1-5; D possibly corresponds to TRBD1 (5 bases). CDR3 length equals 14 residues. V dropped 5 bases and J dropped 6 bases, with 14 bases sitting between them. Germline CDR1 reads SNHLY; CDR2 reads FYNNEI. The CDR3 DNA is TGTGCCAGCAGTTACGGCCAGGGAGTTCAGCCCCAGCATTTT. It encodes CASSYGQGVQPQHF.

V gene TRBV6-1 combines with J gene TRBJ1-1, with a possible D match to TRBD1 (6 bases). Trimming pared 6 bases from V and 10 bases from J, leaving 18 bases between. Germline CDR1 MNHNS, CDR2 SASEGT. The CDR3 loop spans 13 amino acids. CDR3 loop: CASSSGTPITAFF. As DNA, the CDR3 is TGTGCCAGCAGCTCCGGGACACCCATTACAGCTTTCTTT.

This clonotype was observed at least ten times. The J gene is TRBJ1-5, the V gene TRBV12-5, with D perhaps TRBD1 (5 bases). V lost 1 base and J lost 0, with 10 bases in between. Germline V CDR1 and CDR2: LGHNT, FRNRAP. The CDR3 loop spans 16 amino acids. The CDR3 nucleotides are TGTGCTAGTGGTTTGGGACAGAAAAATAGCAATCAGCCCCAGCATTTT. It is translated as CASGLGQKNSNQPQHF.

This clonotype appeared many times. This sequence joins TRBV11-2 and TRBJ2-7; D is perhaps TRBD2 (6 bases). The V gene lost 4 bases and the J gene lost 2 bases, with 18 bases spanning the gap. Germline V gene lookup returns CDR1 SGHAT and CDR2 FQNNGV. The CDR3 runs 16 residues. CDR3 in amino acids: CASSSPMGGFAYEQYF. The CDR3 DNA reads as TGTGCCAGCAGCTCCCCCATGGGGGGTTTCGCCTACGAGCAGTACTTC. Supplemented by reference TRBV11-2 and TRBJ2-7, the full variable domain reads EAGVAQSPRYKIIEKRQSVAFWCNPISGHATLYWYQQILGQGPKLLIQFQNNGVVDDSQLPKDRFSAERLKGVDSTLKIQPAKLEDSAVYLCASSSPMGGFAYEQYFGPGTRLTVT.

The rearrangement joins TRBV6-1 to TRBJ1-2; D is ambiguous. The V gene's germline CDR1 is MNHNS and CDR2 SASEGT. There are 14 residues in the CDR3. The germline V and J ends were trimmed by 0 bases and 3 bases, with 8 bases remaining between them. DNA for the CDR3: TGTGCCAGCAGTGAAGCAGACCGAGACTATGGCTACACCTTC. The encoded protein is CASSEADRDYGYTF.

There are a few counts of this clonotype. The chain employs TRBV5-1 and TRBJ1-3; D is uncertain. CDR1 and CDR2 from the germline V gene are SGHRS and YFSETQ. The V end was cut by 2 bases, the J end by 0 bases, with 12 bases between. The CDR3 spans 16 residues. The DNA of the CDR3 is TGCGCCAGCAGCTTCCGCCCACCCAGCTCTGGAAACACCATATATTTT. It is translated as CASSFRPPSSGNTIYF.

This clonotype was detected a few times. The chain employs TRBV27 and TRBJ2-7, with 13 bases identical to TRBD2. The CDR3 loop spans 16 amino acids. After removal of 1 base from V and 2 bases from J, the junction contained 2 bases not matched to a gene. Germline V gene sequence: CDR1 MNHEY, CDR2 SMNVEV (reference sequence). The CDR3 loop reads CASSLYGTSGAYEQYF. The CDR3 coding sequence is TGTGCCAGCAGTTTATACGGGACTAGCGGGGCCTACGAGCAGTACTTC.